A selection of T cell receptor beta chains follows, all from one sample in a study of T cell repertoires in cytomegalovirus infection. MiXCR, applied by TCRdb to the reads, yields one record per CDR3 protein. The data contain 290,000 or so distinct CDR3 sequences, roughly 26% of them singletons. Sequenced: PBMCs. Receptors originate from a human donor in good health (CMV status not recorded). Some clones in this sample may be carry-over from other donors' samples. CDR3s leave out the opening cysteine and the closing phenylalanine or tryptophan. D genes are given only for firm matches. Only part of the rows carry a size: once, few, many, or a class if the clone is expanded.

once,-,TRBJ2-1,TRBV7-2,ASSLEPGTGRNEQF
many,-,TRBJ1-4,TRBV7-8,ASGKTTTNEKLF
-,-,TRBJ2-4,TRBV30,AWRKDTQNIQY
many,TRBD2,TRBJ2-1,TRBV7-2,ASSSLAGGPLNEQF
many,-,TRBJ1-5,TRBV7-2,ASSLAFPQPQH
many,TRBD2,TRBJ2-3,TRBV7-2,ASSLILAGGTDTQY
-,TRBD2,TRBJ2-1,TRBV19,ASNQDWRGGVWEQF
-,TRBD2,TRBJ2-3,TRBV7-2,ASSLASSGREGPDTQY
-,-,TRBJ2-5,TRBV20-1,SARADTTETQY
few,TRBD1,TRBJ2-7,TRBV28,ASSAPGQGYEQY
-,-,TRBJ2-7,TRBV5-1,ASSLAPDYEQY
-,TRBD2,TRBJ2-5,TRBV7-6,ASSFKAGGNFY
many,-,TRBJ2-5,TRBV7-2,ASSLARTRQETQY
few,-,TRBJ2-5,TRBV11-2,ASSEGYQETQY
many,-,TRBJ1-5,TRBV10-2,ASTDRNSNQPQH
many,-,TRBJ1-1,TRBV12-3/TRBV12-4,ASSLERGVTVEAF
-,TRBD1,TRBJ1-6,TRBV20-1,SARAGQGMSPLH
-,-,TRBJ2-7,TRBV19,ASSISPGSAYEQY
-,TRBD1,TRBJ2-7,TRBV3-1,ASSHWDRENEQY
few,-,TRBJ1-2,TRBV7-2,ASSLGSRNYGYT
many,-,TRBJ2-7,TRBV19,ASALGQSDLYEQY
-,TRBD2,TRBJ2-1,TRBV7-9,ASSLTSGGHNEQF
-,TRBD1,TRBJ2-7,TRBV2,ASSANSGGEEQY
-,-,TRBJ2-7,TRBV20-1,SASAGLYEQY
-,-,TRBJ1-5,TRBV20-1,SARQDSLSNQPQH
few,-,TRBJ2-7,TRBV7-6,ASSLNPNGLYEQY
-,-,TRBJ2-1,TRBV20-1,SARAGSSYNEQF
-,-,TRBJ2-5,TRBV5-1,ASSLAEGGKTQY
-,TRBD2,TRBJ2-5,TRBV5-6,ASSFRTSGSRVRETQY
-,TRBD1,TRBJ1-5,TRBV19,ASRIIQGSNQPQH
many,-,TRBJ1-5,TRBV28,ASSLSAGGNQPQH
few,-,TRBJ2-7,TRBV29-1,SVGDFYEQY
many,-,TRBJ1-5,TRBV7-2,ASSLVDGGLQH
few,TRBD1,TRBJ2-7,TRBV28,ASVGDSTYEQY
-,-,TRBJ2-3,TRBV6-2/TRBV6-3,ASRPAEATDTQY
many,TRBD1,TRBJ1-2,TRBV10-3,AISDSTGNYGYT
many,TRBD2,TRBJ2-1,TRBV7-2,ASSLRWGGRSYNEQF
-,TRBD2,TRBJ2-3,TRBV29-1,SVEDPAGVDTQY
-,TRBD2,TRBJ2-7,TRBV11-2,ASSFTFSGSQYEQY
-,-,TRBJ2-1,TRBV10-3,AISEVYNEQF
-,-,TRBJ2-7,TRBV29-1,SGDDGDGREQY
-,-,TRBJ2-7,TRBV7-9,ASSLLGDAGESSYEQY
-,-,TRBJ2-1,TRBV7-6,ASSLASKYNEQF
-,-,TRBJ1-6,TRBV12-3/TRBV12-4,ASSLALSGTSNSPLH
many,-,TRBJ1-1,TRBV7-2,ASSSQQNTEAF
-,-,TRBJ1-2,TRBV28,ASRPGLNYGYT
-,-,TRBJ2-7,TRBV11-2,ASCLVAYEQY
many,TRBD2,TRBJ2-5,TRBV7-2,ASSLGLAGSRGETQY
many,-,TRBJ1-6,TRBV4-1,ASSQDHGTANSPLH
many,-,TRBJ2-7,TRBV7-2,ASSLGTTVYEQY
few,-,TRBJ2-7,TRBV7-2,ASSLLDLSYEQY
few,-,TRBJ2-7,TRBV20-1,STRDSYEQY
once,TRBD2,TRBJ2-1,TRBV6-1,ASMEGAGSQF
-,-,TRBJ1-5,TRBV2,ASSGEGRSGQPQH
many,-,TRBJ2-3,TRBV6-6,ASIMNTLWADTQY